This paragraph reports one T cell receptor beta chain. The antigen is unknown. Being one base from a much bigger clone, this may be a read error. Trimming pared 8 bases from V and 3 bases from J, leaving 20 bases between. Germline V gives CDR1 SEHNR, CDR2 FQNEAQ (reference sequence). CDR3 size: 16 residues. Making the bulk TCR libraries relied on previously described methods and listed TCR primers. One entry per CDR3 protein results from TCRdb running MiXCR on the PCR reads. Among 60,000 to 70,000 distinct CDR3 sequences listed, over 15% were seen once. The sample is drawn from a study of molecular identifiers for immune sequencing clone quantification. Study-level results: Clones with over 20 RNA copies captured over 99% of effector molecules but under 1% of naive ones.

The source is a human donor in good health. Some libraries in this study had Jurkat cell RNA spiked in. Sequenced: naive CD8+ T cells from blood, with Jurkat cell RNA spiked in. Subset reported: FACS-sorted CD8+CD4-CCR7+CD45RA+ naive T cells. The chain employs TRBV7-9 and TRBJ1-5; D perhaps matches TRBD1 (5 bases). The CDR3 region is CASRRGGEDVNQPQHF. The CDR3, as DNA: TGTGCCAGCCGTCGTGGAGGGGAGGATGTCAATCAGCCCCAGCATTTT. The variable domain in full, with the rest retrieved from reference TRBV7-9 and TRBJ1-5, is DTGVSQNPRHKITKRGQNVTFRCDPISEHNRLYWYRQTLGQGPEFLTYFQNEAQLEKSRLLSDRFSAERPKGSFSTLEIQRTEQGDSAMYLCASRRGGEDVNQPQHFGDGTRLSIL.